Below, 22 T cell receptor beta chains from the same sample are listed, as sequenced in a study of T-cell memory formation after mild COVID-19. TCRdb processed the 5' RACE reads anew with MiXCR; each CDR3 protein has one entry. The sample consists of 450,000 to 650,000 distinct CDR3 sequences, about a fifth of them appearing once. The source material was PBMCs or a T cell subset sorted from them (not recorded which). The receptor source for this set is an adult woman who had mild COVID-19 (a few samples of this study predate the infection). Cell type and time point are not known.

The CDR3 bases are TGTGCCAGCAGTTACTCTAGGACAGGGGGCAATTCACCCCTCCACTTT. Its translation: CASSYSRTGGNSPLHF. V gene TRBV6-5 combines with J gene TRBJ1-6, with TRBD1 matching 11 bases. The CDR3 has 16 amino acids. Trimming took 0 bases from V and 7 from J; bases not matched to a gene: 2. The V gene's germline CDR1 is MNHEY and CDR2 SVGAGI.

This CDR3 is CASSPTPHGANVLTF. CDR3 nucleotides: TGTGCCAGCAGTCCGACCCCCCACGGGGCCAACGTCCTGACTTTC. The chain combines TRBV27 with TRBJ2-6; D not resolved. This CDR3 has 15 residues. Germline lookup yields CDR1 MNHEY and CDR2 SMNVEV (reference sequence). The ends were cut back, 5 bases at V and 4 bases at J, with 12 bases in the middle.

This clonotype was counted between two and nine times. This sequence joins TRBV30 and TRBJ2-3; no clear D gene. The CDR3 has 15 residues. Trimming cost V 8 bases and J 2 bases, with 20 bases left between them. Germline V lookup: CDR1 GTSNPN, CDR2 SVGIG (reference sequence). The CDR3 region has the DNA TGTGCCCCCTTTTGCCAACCACTTGCCACAGATACGCAGTATTTT. Translation: CAPFCQPLATDTQYF.

The CDR3 region is CASNLAGVYEQYF. Written as DNA, the CDR3 is TGTGCCAGCAATCTAGCGGGAGTCTACGAGCAGTACTTC. The chain links TRBV6-2 or TRBV6-3 to TRBJ2-7; 10 bases fit TRBD2. Germline lookup yields CDR1 MNHEY and CDR2 SVGEGT. Germline trimming cut 7 bases from V and 3 bases from J; bases unmatched to any gene: 3. The CDR3 loop spans 13 amino acids.

CDR3: CASSSSGHWDNEQFF. CDR3 bases: TGTGCCAGCAGCTCTAGCGGCCATTGGGACAATGAGCAGTTCTTC. The chain recombines TRBV7-3 with TRBJ2-1, with 7 positions matching TRBD2. J was trimmed by 5 bases and V by 4 bases; bases with no gene match: 8. The CDR3 has 15 amino acids. CDR1 is SGHTA and CDR2 is FQGTGA in the germline V gene.

The chain links TRBV6-6 to TRBJ2-2; TRBD1 might be the D (6 bases). Trimming cost V 2 bases and J 6 bases, with 10 bases left between them. This CDR3 spans 14 amino acids. From germline, CDR1 is MNHNY and CDR2 SVGAGI (reference sequence). The CDR3: CASSYGTIAGELFF. CDR3 DNA: TGTGCCAGCAGTTACGGGACAATCGCCGGGGAGCTGTTTTTT.

The CDR3 DNA reads TGCAGCGTTACCCCGGGACCTAACCCACGGAACACTGAAGCTTTCTTT. Translated: CSVTPGPNPRNTEAFF. The chain joins TRBV29-1 to TRBJ1-1, with D perhaps TRBD1 (5 bases). This CDR3 comprises 16 residues. Germline values: CDR1 SQVTM, CDR2 ANQGSEA. V was shortened by 5 bases and J by 1 base, with 20 bases between the two germline ends. Full variable domain (remainder filled in from reference TRBV29-1 and TRBJ1-1): SAVISQKPSRDICQRGTSLTIQCQVDSQVTMMFWYRQQPGQSLTLIATANQGSEATYESGFVIDKFPISRPNLTFSTLTVSNMSPEDSSIYLCSVTPGPNPRNTEAFFGQGTRLTVV.

The CDR3 here is CASSQELSGETQYF. The CDR3 bases are TGTGCCAGCAGCCAAGAGCTTTCGGGAGAGACCCAGTACTTC. This chain connects TRBV4-2 to TRBJ2-5; no firm D call. The CDR3 has 14 amino acids. From germline, CDR1 is LGHNA and CDR2 YNFKEQ. Trimming removed 0 bases from V and 4 bases from J, with 9 bases in between.

This clonotype was counted ten times or more. The CDR3 region has the DNA TGCAGTGCTAGAAGTGCGGGAACCCTCATCAGCAATGAGCAGTTCTTC. Translation: CSARSAGTLISNEQFF. This chain joins TRBV20-1 and TRBJ2-1; tentatively, D is TRBD2 (6 bases). Germline loops: CDR1 DFQATT, CDR2 SNEGSKA (reference sequence). This CDR3 is 16 amino acids long. Trimming left V 2 bases short and J 6 bases short, with 20 bases between.

This chain links TRBV4-1 with TRBJ2-7; TRBD1 matches at 12 bases. This CDR3 spans 19 amino acids. Germline V CDR1 and CDR2: MGHRA, YSYEKL. V gave up 4 bases and J gave up 2 bases; unmatched junction bases: 15. CDR3: CASSPPLGTGGFNPYEQYF. DNA for the CDR3: TGCGCCAGCAGCCCACCTCTTGGGACAGGGGGCTTCAATCCCTACGAGCAGTACTTC.

The rearrangement links TRBV14 to TRBJ1-2; D remains unclear. CDR3 length equals 14 residues. V lost 1 base, J lost 5 bases, and 11 bases lay in between. Germline lookup yields CDR1 SGHDN and CDR2 FVKESK. The CDR3 loop is CASSQAPGPYGYTF. CDR3 bases: TGTGCCAGCAGCCAAGCCCCCGGACCTTATGGCTACACCTTC.

This clonotype was counted only a few times. This sequence joins TRBV24-1 and TRBJ2-2; no firm D call. The CDR3 runs 12 residues. The ends were cut back, 9 bases at V and 1 base at J, with 5 bases in the middle. Germline V gene data show CDR1 as KGHDR and CDR2 as SFDVKD. CDR3 residues: CATGENTGELFF. CDR3 nucleotides: TGTGCCACCGGGGAGAACACCGGGGAGCTGTTTTTT.

This clonotype was recorded at least ten times. The chain links TRBV5-1 to TRBJ1-1; no firm D call. V lost 1 base and J lost 3, with 7 bases in between. Germline V gene sequence: CDR1 SGHRS, CDR2 YFSETQ. CDR3 length equals 13 residues. For the CDR3, the DNA is TGCGCCAGCAGCTTGCGGAGGGACACTGAAGCTTTCTTT. Residues: CASSLRRDTEAFF.

This clonotype was seen ten or more times. CDR3 loop: CASSLVWGVTNSPLHF. DNA of the CDR3: TGTGCCAGCAGCTTAGTTTGGGGGGTCACGAATTCACCCCTCCACTTT. The rearrangement joins TRBV7-2 to TRBJ1-6; possibly TRBD1 for D (5 bases). Germline lookup yields CDR1 SGHTA and CDR2 FQGNSA. The CDR3 sequence is 16 residues long. V dropped 1 base and J dropped 7 bases, with 14 bases sitting between them.

This clonotype has more than one count but fewer than ten. The genes are TRBV18 and TRBJ1-1; 12 nucleotides agree with TRBD1. The CDR3 consists of 17 residues. Germline V gives CDR1 KGHSH, CDR2 LQKENI. Losses at the gene ends were 3 bases for V and 5 bases for J; bases not matched to a gene: 10. DNA of the CDR3: TGTGCCAGCTCACCTCAGGGACAGGGGGCGACGGGAACTGAAGCTTTCTTT. Translated, it gives CASSPQGQGATGTEAFF.

The chain joins TRBV27 to TRBJ1-2; unclear D gene. This CDR3 has 16 amino acids. CDR1 and CDR2 from the germline V gene are MNHEY and SMNVEV (reference sequence). V was trimmed by 4 bases and J by 1 base, leaving 16 bases between them. CDR3 DNA: TGTGCCAGCAGTTCGACCCACACTTACCTTAACTATGGCTACACCTTC. This encodes CASSSTHTYLNYGYTF.

This clonotype was seen a few times. V gene TRBV24-1 combines with J gene TRBJ1-2, with a possible D match to TRBD1 (6 bases). Trimming left V 1 base short and J 8 bases short, with 16 bases between. The CDR3 length is 15 residues. Germline CDR1 is KGHDR and CDR2 is SFDVKD. The CDR3 loop is CATSDFRQGMGGYTF. The CDR3 nucleotides read TGTGCCACCAGTGATTTTCGCCAGGGGATGGGAGGCTACACCTTC.

This clonotype was observed a handful of times. The chain carries TRBV18 and TRBJ1-1; D gene uncertain. V was pared by 3 bases and J by 7 bases, with 18 bases between. This CDR3 spans 15 amino acids. Germline CDR1 reads KGHSH; CDR2 reads LQKENI. CDR3 protein: CASSPTLSSTGEAFF. The CDR3 DNA is TGTGCCAGCTCACCCACCCTTTCATCGACGGGTGAAGCTTTCTTT.

The chain uses TRBV30 and TRBJ1-1; maybe TRBD1 (6 bases). The CDR3 is 14 residues long. Trimming shortened V by 5 bases and J by 0 bases, and 13 bases separated the two germline ends. Looked up from germline, CDR1 is GTSNPN and CDR2 is SVGIG (reference sequence). This CDR3 is CAWGGAVMNTEAFF. CDR3 DNA sequence: TGTGCCTGGGGGGGGGCAGTTATGAACACTGAAGCTTTCTTT.

This clonotype was found a few times. The V gene is TRBV20-1, the J gene TRBJ2-1; TRBD2 agrees at 9 bases. Germline V gene lookup returns CDR1 DFQATT and CDR2 SNEGSKA (reference sequence). Trimming took 6 bases from V and 10 from J; bases not matched to a gene: 7. The CDR3 is 12 amino acids. For the CDR3, the DNA is TGCAGTGCGGGGGTCACTAGCGGGGAGCAGTTCTTC. Translated: CSAGVTSGEQFF.

Many counts were recorded for this clonotype. The chain carries TRBV5-1 and TRBJ2-1; D is unresolved. Germline-derived CDR1 and CDR2 are SGHRS and YFSETQ. V lost 0 bases to trimming and J lost 8 bases, with 3 bases between them. The CDR3 sequence is 11 residues long. Written as DNA, the CDR3 is TGCGCCAGCAGCTTGGGGTATGAGCAGTTCTTC. Protein: CASSLGYEQFF.

The rearrangement uses TRBV9 and TRBJ2-3, with no clear D. The CDR3 covers 15 residues. Germline V gene data show CDR1 as SGDLS and CDR2 as YYNGEE. V lost 4 bases and J lost 4, with 16 bases in between. CDR3 nucleotide sequence: TGTGCCAGCAGCCCATCGGGCAATATTGCAGATACGCAGTATTTT. Translating gives CASSPSGNIADTQYF. The full variable domain, its missing parts supplied by reference TRBV9 and TRBJ2-3, is DSGVTQTPKHLITATGQRVTLRCSPRSGDLSVYWYQQSLDQGLQFLIQYYNGEERAKGNILERFSAQQFPDLHSELNLSSLELGDSALYFCASSPSGNIADTQYFGPGTRLTVL.